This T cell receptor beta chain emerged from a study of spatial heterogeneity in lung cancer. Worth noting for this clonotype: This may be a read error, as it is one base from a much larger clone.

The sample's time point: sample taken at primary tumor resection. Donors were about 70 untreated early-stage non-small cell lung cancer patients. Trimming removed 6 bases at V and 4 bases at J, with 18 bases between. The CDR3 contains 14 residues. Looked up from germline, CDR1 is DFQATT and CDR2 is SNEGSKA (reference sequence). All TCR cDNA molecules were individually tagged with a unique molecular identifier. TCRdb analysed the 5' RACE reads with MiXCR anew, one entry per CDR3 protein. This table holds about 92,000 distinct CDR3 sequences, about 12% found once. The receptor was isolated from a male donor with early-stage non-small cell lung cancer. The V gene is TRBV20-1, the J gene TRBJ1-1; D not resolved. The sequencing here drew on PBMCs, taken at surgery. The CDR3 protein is CSASLRVLLTEAFF. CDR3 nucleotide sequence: TGCAGTGCGAGTTTAAGGGTCCTTCTCACTGAAGCTTTCTTT.